The rows below give T cell receptor beta chains drawn from one sample of a study of shared clonotypes between healthy human individuals. Assay used: immunoSEQ multiplex PCR; TCRdb lists only in-frame clones, some missing. The data contain about 800,000 clones, approximately 97% of them singletons. The sample taken for sequencing was naive CD8+ T cells sorted from blood. The receptors derive from a man between 25 and 39 years old in good health. CDR3s include the opening cysteine and the closing phenylalanine or tryptophan. D genes are given only for firm matches. Clone size is shown for a subset of rows, as once, few, many or a class of expanded clone.

TRBV4-1	-	TRBJ2-3	-	CASSQDPLGVGDTQYF	TGCGCCAGCAGCCAAGATCCCCTAGGGGTGGGGGATACGCAGTATTTT
TRBV19	-	TRBJ2-2	TRBD1	CASSRQGAGRELFF	TGTGCCAGTAGTAGACAGGGGGCTGGGCGGGAGCTGTTTTTT
TRBV11-2	-	TRBJ2-7	-	CASSDEAESSYEQYF	TGTGCCAGCAGCGACGAAGCGGAGAGCTCCTACGAGCAGTACTTC
TRBV5-6	-	TRBJ2-3	-	CASSQSLILEITDTQYF	TGTGCCAGCAGCCAATCGTTAATCCTAGAGATCACAGATACGCAGTATTTT
TRBV11-1	-	TRBJ2-3	TRBD2	CASRDPWEGLGTDTQYF	TGTGCCAGCAGGGACCCATGGGAGGGCTTGGGAACAGATACGCAGTATTTT
TRBV11-3	-	TRBJ2-7	-	CASSDRGGSYEQYF	TGTGCCAGCAGCGATCGCGGCGGTTCCTACGAGCAGTACTTC
TRBV7-9	-	TRBJ2-7	-	CASSPTDYEQYF	TGTGCCAGCAGCCCTACAGATTACGAGCAGTACTTC
TRBV5-5	once	TRBJ2-7	TRBD1	CASSLGDSPSYEQYF	TGTGCCAGCAGCTTGGGGGACAGTCCCTCCTACGAGCAGTACTTC
TRBV27	once	TRBJ2-4	-	CASSFIGTLGIQYF	TGTGCCAGCAGTTTTATCGGGACCTTGGGCATTCAGTACTTC
TRBV27	-	TRBJ2-3	-	CASSFLGPEGTDTQYF	TGTGCCAGCAGTTTTTTGGGGCCGGAAGGCACAGATACGCAGTATTTT
TRBV25-1	-	TRBJ2-4	TRBD1	CASSPRRDSIAKNIQYF	TGTGCCAGCAGTCCGCGCCGGGACAGTATAGCCAAAAACATTCAGTACTTC
TRBV27	-	TRBJ2-1	-	CASSYAPLSNEQFF	TGTGCCAGCAGTTATGCCCCCCTCTCCAATGAGCAGTTCTTC